The clone carrying this T cell receptor (beta chain) was seen just once. This sample was taken from a study of OX40 agonist ivuxolimab in advanced cancers. On the study more broadly: Head and neck, renal cell, melanoma or hepatocellular carcinoma were the cancers that dose-escalation patients had.

Method: immunoSEQ multiplex PCR; TCRdb's copy keeps in-frame clones and lacks some. Of tens of thousands of clones in the sample, approximately 90% were seen once. Germline assignment: CDR1 KGHSH and CDR2 LQKENI. Trimming pared 2 bases from V and 2 bases from J, leaving 11 bases between. CDR3 size: 15 residues. The clonotype originates from an adult with an advanced solid tumor such as melanoma, head and neck, liver or kidney cancer. The input for sequencing was CD4+ or CD8+ T cells sorted from blood, taken in a trial of the OX40 agonist ivuxolimab. The rearrangement uses TRBV18 and TRBJ2-3; tentative D call: TRBD2 (5 bases). In nucleotides, the CDR3 is TGTGCCAGCTCACCAGGACTGGACTTCACAGATACGCAGTATTTT. Amino acids: CASSPGLDFTDTQYF.